The subject of this entry is one T cell receptor beta chain. The antigen is undetermined. One end of the junction does not line up with germline, which may come from a read error. Genomic DNA, serving as template, underwent TCR beta VDJ and CDR3 profiling. A single record per CDR3 protein comes from TCRdb applying MiXCR to the reads. The data hold roughly 250,000 distinct CDR3 sequences, with about 80% observed a single time. CD8+CD57+ cell expansion had been shown by flow cytometry in patients chosen for sequencing. Everyone among the patients had severe acquired aplastic anemia. The source of the sample is a study of CD8+CD57+ T cells in acquired aplastic anemia. Study in general: Mean yield of DNA from sorted CD4+ and CD8+ cells was roughly 3.2 ug. Study-wide findings and caveats: Patients and controls turned out to have around 29 CD8+ CDR3 sequences in common.

This TCR came from a human donor with aplastic anemia. Sequencing was performed on sorted CD4+, CD8+, or CD8+CD57+ T cells (not recorded which) from PBMCs.

The CDR3 region is CASSGPGRAYEQYF. CDR3 bases: TGTGCCAGCAGCGGCCCGGGCCGAGCCTATGAGCAGTACTTC. The chain is built from TRBV7-8 and TRBJ2-7; no clear D. There are 14 residues in the CDR3. CDR1 SGHVS and CDR2 FQNEAQ come from the germline V gene.